This entry concerns a single TCR beta chain. This sample stems from a study of graft-versus-host responses after intestinal transplantation. At the level of the study: Uniformly, recipients were administered anti-thymocyte globulin induction with subsequent tacrolimus and steroids for approximately three years.

The CDR3 is 17 residues long. Germline assignment: CDR1 MGHRA and CDR2 YSYEKL. After removal of 1 base from V and 2 bases from J, the junction contained 8 bases not matched to a gene. Intraepithelial lymphocytes and lamina propria lymphocytes were released through processing of graft tissue. Method: immunoSEQ multiplex PCR; TCRdb's copy keeps in-frame clones and lacks some. The sample records 15,000 to 20,000 clones, more than 80% being singletons. The receptor comes from a human patient who received an intestinal transplant, so some T cells may come from the graft donor. The sample was ileum tissue, taken approximately 97 days after intestinal transplant. The J gene is TRBJ2-7, the V gene TRBV4-1, with 10 bases identical to TRBD2. CDR3 protein: CASSQVLQLAGPYEQYF. CDR3 DNA: TGCGCCAGCAGCCAAGTGTTGCAACTAGCGGGACCCTACGAGCAGTACTTC.